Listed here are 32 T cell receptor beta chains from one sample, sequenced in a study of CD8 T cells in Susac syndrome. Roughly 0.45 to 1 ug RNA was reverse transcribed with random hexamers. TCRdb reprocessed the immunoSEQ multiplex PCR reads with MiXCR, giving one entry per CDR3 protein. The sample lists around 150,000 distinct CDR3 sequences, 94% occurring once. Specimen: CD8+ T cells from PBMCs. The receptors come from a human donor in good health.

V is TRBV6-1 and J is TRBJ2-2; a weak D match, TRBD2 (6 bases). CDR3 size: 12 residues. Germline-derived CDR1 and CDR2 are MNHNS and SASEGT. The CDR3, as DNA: TGTGCTGCGCCCGGGGGCACCGGGGAGCTGTTTTTT. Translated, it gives CAAPGGTGELFF.

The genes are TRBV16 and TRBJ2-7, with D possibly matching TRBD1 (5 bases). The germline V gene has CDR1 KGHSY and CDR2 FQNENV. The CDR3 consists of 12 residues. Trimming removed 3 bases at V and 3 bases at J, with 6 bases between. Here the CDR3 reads CASSQDNYEQYF. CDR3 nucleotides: TGTGCCAGCAGCCAGGACAACTACGAGCAGTACTTC.

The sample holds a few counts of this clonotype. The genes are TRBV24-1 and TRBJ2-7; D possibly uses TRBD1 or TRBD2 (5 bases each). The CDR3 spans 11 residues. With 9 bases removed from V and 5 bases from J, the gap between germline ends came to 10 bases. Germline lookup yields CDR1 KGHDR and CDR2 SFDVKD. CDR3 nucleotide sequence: TGTGCCACCGGGACCTGGGACGAGCAGTACTTC. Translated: CATGTWDEQYF.

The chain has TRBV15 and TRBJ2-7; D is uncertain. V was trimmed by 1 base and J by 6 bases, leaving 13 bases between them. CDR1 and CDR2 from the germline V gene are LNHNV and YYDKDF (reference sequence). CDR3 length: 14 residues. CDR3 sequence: CATSRARSLGEQYF. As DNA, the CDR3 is TGTGCCACCAGCAGAGCTCGGAGTCTGGGCGAGCAGTACTTC.

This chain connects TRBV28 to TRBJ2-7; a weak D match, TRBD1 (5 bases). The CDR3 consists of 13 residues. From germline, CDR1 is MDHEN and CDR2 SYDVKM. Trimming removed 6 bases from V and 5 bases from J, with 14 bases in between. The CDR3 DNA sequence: TGTGCCAGCAGCCCCGGGCTGACAGACGAGCAGTACTTC. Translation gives CASSPGLTDEQYF. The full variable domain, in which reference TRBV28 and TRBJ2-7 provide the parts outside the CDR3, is DVKVTQSSRYLVKRTGEKVFLECVQDMDHENMFWYRQDPGLGLRLIYFSYDVKMKEKGDIPEGYSVSREKKERFSLILESASTNQTSMYLCASSPGLTDEQYFGPGTRLTVT.

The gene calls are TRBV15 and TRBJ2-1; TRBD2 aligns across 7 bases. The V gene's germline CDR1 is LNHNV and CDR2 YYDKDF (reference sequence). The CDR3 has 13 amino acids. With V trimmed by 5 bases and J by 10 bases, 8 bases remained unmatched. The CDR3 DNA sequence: TGTGCCACCAGCCGGAAGGGGAGGGAGGAGCAGTTCTTC. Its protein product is CATSRKGREEQFF. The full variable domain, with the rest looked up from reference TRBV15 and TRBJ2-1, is DAMVIQNPRYQVTQFGKPVTLSCSQTLNHNVMYWYQQKSSQAPKLLFHYYDKDFNNEADTPDNFQSRRPNTSFCFLDIRSPGLGDTAMYLCATSRKGREEQFFGPGTRLTVL.

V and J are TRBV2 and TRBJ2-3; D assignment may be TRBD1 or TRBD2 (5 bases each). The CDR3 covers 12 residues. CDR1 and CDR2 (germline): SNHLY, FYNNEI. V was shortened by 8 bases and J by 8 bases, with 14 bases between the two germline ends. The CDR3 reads CASGLRDSTQYF. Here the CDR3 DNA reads TGTGCCAGCGGACTGCGAGACAGTACGCAGTATTTT.

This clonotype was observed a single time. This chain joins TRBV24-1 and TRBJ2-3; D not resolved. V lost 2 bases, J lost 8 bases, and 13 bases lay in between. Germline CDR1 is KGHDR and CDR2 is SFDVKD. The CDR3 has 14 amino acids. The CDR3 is CATSDSPSPGTQYF. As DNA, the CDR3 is TGTGCCACCAGTGATTCCCCAAGTCCGGGTACGCAGTATTTT.

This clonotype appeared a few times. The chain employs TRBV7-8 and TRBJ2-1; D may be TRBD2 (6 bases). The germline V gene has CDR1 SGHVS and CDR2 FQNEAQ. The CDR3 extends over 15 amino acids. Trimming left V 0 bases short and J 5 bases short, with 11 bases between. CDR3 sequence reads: CASSLAGGRDNEQFF. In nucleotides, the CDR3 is TGTGCCAGCAGCTTAGCGGGAGGTAGAGACAATGAGCAGTTCTTC.

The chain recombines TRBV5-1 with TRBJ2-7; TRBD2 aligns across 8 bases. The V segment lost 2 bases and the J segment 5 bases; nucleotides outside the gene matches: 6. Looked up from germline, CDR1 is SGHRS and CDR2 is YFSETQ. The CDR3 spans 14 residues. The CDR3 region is CASSFEREYNEQYF. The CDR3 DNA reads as TGCGCCAGCAGCTTCGAGCGGGAGTACAACGAGCAGTACTTC.

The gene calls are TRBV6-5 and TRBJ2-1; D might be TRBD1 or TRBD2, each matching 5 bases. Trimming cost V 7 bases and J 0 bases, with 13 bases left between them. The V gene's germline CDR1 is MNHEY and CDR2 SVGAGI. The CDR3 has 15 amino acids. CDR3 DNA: TGTGCCAGCACCTGGGGACGGAGCTCCTACAATGAGCAGTTCTTC. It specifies CASTWGRSSYNEQFF.

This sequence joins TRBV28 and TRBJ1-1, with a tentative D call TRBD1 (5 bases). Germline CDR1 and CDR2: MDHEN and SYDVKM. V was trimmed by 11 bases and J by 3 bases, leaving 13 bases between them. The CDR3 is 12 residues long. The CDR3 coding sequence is TGTGCCTCCAGGTGGGGGGACACTGAAGCTTTCTTT. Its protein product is CASRWGDTEAFF.

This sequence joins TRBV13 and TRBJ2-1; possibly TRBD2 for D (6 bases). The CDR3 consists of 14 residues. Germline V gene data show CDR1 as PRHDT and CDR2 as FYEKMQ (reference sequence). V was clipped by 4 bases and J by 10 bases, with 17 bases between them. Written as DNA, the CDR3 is TGTGCCAGCAGCTCCGGGACGCCCAGCGGGGAGCAGTTCTTC. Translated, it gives CASSSGTPSGEQFF.

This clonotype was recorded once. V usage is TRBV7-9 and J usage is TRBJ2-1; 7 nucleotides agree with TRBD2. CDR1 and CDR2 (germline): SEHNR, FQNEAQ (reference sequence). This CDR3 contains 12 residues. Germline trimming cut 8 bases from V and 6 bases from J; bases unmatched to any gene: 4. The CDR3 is CASGRAANEQFF. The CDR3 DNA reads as TGTGCCAGCGGGAGGGCCGCCAATGAGCAGTTCTTC. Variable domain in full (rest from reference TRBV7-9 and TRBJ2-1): DTGVSQNPRHKITKRGQNVTFRCDPISEHNRLYWYRQTLGQGPEFLTYFQNEAQLEKSRLLSDRFSAERPKGSFSTLEIQRTEQGDSAMYLCASGRAANEQFFGPGTRLTVL.

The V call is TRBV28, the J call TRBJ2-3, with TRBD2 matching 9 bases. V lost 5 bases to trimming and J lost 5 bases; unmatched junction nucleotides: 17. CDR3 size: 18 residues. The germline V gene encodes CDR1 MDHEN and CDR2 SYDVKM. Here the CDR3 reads CASSPLKRAGGPVDTQYF. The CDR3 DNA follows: TGTGCCAGCAGTCCTCTAAAAAGGGCGGGAGGGCCGGTAGATACGCAGTATTTT.

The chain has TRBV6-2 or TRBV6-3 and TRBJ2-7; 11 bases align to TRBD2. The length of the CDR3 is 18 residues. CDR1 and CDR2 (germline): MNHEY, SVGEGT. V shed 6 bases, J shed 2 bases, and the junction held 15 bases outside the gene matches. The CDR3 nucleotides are TGTGCCAGCAGCACCTTCTGGCCCAAGACTAGCGGGACCTACGAGCAGTACTTC. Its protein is CASSTFWPKTSGTYEQYF.

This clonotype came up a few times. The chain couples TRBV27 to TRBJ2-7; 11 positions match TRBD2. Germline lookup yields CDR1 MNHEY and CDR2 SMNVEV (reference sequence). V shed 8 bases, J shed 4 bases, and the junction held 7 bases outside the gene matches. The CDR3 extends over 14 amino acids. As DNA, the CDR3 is TGTGCCAGCCGGGTACTAGCGGGAGCATACGAGCAGTACTTC. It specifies CASRVLAGAYEQYF.

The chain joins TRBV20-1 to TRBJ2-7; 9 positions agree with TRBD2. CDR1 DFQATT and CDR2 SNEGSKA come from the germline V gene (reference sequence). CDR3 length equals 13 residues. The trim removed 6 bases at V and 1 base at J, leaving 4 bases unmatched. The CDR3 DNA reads TGCAGTGCCGTTAGCGGGAGTTCCTACGAGCAGTACTTC. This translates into CSAVSGSSYEQYF.

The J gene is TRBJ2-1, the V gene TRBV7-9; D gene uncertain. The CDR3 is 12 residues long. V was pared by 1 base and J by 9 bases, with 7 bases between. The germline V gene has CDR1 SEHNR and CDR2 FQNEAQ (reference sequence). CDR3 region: CASSLVMGEQFF. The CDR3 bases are TGTGCCAGCAGCTTAGTCATGGGTGAGCAGTTCTTC. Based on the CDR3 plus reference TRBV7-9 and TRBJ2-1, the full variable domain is DTGVSQNPRHKITKRGQNVTFRCDPISEHNRLYWYRQTLGQGPEFLTYFQNEAQLEKSRLLSDRFSAERPKGSFSTLEIQRTEQGDSAMYLCASSLVMGEQFFGPGTRLTVL.

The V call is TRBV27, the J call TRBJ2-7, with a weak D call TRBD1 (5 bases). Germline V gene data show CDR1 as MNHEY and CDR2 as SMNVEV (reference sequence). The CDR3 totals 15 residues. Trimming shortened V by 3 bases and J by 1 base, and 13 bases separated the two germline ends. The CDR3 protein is CASSFQGDWSYEQYF. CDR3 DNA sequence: TGTGCCAGCAGTTTTCAAGGGGATTGGTCCTACGAGCAGTACTTC.

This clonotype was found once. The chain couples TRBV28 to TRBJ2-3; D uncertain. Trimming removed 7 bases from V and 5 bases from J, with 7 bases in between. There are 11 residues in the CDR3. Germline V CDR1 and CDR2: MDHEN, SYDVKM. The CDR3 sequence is CASIRGDTQYF. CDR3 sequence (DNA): TGTGCCAGCATTAGAGGAGATACGCAGTATTTT.

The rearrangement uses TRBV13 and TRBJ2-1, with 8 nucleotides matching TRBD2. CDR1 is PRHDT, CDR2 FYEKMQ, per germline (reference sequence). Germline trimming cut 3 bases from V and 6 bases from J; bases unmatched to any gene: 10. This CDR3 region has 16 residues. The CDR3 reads CASSFPSGSHGNEQFF. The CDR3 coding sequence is TGTGCCAGCAGCTTCCCTAGCGGGTCCCACGGCAATGAGCAGTTCTTC.

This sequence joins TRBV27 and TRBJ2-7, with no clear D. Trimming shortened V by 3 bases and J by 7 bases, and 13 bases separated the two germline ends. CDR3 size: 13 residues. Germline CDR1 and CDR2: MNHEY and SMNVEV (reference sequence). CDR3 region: CASSLVGPREQYF. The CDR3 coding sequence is TGTGCCAGCAGTTTGGTCGGTCCAAGGGAGCAGTACTTC.

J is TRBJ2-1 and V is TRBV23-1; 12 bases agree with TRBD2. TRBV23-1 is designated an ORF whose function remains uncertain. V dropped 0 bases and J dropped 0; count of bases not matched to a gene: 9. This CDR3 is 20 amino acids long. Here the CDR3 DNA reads TGCGCCAGCAGTCAATCGGAGACTAGCGGGAGAGAGAGCTCCTACAATGAGCAGTTCTTC. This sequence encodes CASSQSETSGRESSYNEQFF.

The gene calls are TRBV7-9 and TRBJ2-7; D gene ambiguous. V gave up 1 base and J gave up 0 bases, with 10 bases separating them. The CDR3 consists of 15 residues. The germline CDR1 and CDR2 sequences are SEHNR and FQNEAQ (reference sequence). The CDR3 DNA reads TGTGCCAGCAGCTTAGTATTGGGAAGCTCCTACGAGCAGTACTTC. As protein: CASSLVLGSSYEQYF.

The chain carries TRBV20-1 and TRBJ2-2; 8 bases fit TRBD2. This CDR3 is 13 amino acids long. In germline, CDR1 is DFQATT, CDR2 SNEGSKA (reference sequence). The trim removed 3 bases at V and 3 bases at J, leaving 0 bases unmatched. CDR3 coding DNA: TGCAGTGCTAGCGGGAGGGACACCGGGGAGCTGTTTTTT. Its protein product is CSASGRDTGELFF.

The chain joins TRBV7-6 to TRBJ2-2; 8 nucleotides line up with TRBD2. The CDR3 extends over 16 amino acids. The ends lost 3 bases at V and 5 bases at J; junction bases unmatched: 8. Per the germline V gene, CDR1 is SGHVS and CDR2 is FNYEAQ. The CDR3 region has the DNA TGTGCCAGCAGCTTCTCCTGGGCGGGAGGTACCGGGGAGCTGTTTTTT. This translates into CASSFSWAGGTGELFF.

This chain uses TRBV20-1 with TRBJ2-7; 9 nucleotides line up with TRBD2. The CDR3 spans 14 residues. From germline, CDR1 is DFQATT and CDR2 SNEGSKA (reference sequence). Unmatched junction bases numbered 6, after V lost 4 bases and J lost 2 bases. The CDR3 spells CSANTGLAAYEQYF. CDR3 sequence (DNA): TGCAGTGCTAATACGGGACTAGCAGCCTACGAGCAGTACTTC.

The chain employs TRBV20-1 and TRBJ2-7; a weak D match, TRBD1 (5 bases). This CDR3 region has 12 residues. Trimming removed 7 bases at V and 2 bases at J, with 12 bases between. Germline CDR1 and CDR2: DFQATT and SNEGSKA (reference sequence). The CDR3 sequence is CSDRTRTYEQYF. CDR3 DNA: TGCAGTGACAGGACCCGTACCTACGAGCAGTACTTC.

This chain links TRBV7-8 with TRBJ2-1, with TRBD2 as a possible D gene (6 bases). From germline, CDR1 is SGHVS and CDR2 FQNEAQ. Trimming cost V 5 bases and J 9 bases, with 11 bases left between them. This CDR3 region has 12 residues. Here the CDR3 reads CASSATSSEQFF. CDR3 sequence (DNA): TGTGCCAGCAGCGCGACTAGTTCTGAGCAGTTCTTC.

CDR3 amino acids: CSASFTGTGLDEQYF. The DNA of the CDR3 is TGCAGTGCTTCGTTTACTGGGACAGGGCTTGACGAGCAGTACTTC. This rearrangement joins TRBV20-1 to TRBJ2-7; 9 bases map to TRBD1. The CDR3 totals 15 residues. Unmatched junction bases numbered 13, after V lost 5 bases and J lost 5 bases. CDR1 DFQATT and CDR2 SNEGSKA come from the germline V gene (reference sequence).

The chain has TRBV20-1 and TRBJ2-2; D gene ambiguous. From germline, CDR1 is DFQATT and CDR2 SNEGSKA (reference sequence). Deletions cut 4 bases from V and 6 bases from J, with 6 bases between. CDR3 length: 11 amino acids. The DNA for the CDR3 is TGCAGTGCTACTACCGCCGGGGAGCTGTTTTTT. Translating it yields CSATTAGELFF.